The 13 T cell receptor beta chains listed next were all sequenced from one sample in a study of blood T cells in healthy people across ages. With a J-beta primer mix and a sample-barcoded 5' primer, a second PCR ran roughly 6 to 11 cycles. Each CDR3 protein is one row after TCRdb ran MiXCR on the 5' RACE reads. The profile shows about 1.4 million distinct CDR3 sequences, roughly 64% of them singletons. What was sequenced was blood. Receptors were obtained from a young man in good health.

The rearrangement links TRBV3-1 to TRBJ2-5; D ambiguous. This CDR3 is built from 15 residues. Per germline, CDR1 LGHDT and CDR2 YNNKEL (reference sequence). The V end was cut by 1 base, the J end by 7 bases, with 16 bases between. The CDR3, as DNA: TGTGCCAGCAGCCAAGGTACCCGCCCCGGTGGGACCCAGTACTTC. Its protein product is CASSQGTRPGGTQYF.

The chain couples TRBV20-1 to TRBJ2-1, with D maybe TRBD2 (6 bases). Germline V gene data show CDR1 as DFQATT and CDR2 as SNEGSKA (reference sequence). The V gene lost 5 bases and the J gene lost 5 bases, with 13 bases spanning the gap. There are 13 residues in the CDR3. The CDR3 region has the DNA TGCAGTGCTTCTGGGGGAGGCAACAATGAGCAGTTCTTC. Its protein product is CSASGGGNNEQFF.

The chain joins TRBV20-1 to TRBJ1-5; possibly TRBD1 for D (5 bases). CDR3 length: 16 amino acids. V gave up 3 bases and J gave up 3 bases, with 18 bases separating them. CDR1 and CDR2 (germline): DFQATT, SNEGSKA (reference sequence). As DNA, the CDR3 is TGCAGTGCTAGTGGGAGGGGCGGGGGGATCAATCAGCCCCAGCATTTT. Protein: CSASGRGGGINQPQHF.

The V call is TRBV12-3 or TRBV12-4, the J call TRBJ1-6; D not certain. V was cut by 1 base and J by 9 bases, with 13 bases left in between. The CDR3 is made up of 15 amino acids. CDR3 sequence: CASSLVPGIGSPLHF. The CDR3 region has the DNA TGTGCCAGCAGTTTAGTTCCGGGGATAGGTTCACCCCTCCACTTT.

The CDR3 is CASSESSELNRAFF. The CDR3 DNA follows: TGTGCCAGCAGTGAAAGTTCCGAACTGAATCGCGCTTTCTTT. The rearrangement joins TRBV25-1 to TRBJ1-1; D gene uncertain. Germline assignment: CDR1 MGHDK and CDR2 SYGVNS. The CDR3 sequence is 14 residues long. V gave up 2 bases and J gave up 11 bases, with 18 bases separating them.

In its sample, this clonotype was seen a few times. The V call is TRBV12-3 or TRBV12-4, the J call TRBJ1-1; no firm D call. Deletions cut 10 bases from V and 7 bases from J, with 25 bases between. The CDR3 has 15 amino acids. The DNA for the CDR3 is TGTGCCACCACGAGGACGGGGTCCTCCTCCCTTGAAGCTTTCTTT. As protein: CATTRTGSSSLEAFF.

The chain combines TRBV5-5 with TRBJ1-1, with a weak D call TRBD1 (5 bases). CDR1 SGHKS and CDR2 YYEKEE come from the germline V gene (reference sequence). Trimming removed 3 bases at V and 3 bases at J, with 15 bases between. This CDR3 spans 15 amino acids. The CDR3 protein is CASSSFVGDHTEAFF. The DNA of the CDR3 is TGTGCCAGCAGCTCGTTCGTTGGGGACCACACTGAAGCTTTCTTT.

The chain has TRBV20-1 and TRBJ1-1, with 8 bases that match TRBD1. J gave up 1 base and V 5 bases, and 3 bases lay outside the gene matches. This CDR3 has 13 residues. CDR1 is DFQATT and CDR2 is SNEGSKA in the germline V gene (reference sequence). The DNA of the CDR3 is TGCAGTGCTCCGACAGGGGAGAACACTGAAGCTTTCTTT. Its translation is CSAPTGENTEAFF.

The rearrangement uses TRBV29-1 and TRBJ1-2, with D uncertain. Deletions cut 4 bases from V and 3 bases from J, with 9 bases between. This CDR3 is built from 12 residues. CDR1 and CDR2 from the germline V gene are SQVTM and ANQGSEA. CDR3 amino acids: CSVGEWDYGYTF. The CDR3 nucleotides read TGCAGCGTTGGTGAGTGGGACTATGGCTACACCTTC.

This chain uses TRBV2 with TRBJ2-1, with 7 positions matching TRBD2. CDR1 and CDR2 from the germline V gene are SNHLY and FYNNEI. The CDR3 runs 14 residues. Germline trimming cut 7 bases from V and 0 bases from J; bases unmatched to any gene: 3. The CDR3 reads CASKPGGSYNEQFF. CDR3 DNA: TGTGCCAGCAAGCCGGGGGGCTCCTACAATGAGCAGTTCTTC.

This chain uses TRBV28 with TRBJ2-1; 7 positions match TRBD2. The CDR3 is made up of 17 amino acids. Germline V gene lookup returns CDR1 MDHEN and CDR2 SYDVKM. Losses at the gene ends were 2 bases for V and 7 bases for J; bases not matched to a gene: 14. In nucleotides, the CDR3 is TGTGCCAGCAGTTTAGGGCCAGCGCGGGGGAGGGCAAATGAGCAGTTCTTC. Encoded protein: CASSLGPARGRANEQFF. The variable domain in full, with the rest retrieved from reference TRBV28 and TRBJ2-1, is DVKVTQSSRYLVKRTGEKVFLECVQDMDHENMFWYRQDPGLGLRLIYFSYDVKMKEKGDIPEGYSVSREKKERFSLILESASTNQTSMYLCASSLGPARGRANEQFFGPGTRLTVL.

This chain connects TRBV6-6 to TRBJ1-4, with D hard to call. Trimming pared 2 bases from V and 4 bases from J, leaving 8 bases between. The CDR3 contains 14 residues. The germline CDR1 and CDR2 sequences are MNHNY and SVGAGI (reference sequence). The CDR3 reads CASSYDGRNEKLFF. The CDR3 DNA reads TGTGCCAGCAGTTACGACGGACGTAATGAAAAACTGTTTTTT.

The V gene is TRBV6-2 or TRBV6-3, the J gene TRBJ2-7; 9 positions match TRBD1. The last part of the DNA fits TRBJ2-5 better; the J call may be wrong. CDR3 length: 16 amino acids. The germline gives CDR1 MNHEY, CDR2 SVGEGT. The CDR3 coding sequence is TGTGCCAGCAGTTACGCCGGGACAGGGCGACAAGAGACCCAGTACTTC. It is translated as CASSYAGTGRQETQYF.